Listed below are T cell receptor beta chains from one sample, sequenced in a study of T cells in Graves' hyperthyroidism and ophthalmopathy. TCRdb used MiXCR to reprocess the multiplex PCR reads, holding one entry per CDR3 protein. There are 400,000 or so distinct CDR3 sequences in the sample; about 14% occur only once, and around 20% lies in the top ten. Material for sequencing was blood. Receptors originate from a young woman with Graves' ophthalmopathy. CDR3s include the opening cysteine and the closing phenylalanine or tryptophan. The order of the fields is CDR3 DNA, CDR3 protein, clone size, V gene, J gene, D gene. A D gene is named only where the DNA matches it firmly. Clone size appears in some rows only: once, few, many, or a class for an expanded clone.

DNA: TGTGCCAGCAGCCAAGATTCAGGGAGGGTGAACGAGCAGTACTTC
CDR3: CASSQDSGRVNEQYF
size: NA
V: TRBV4-2
J: TRBJ2-7
D: TRBD2

DNA: TGTGCCTGGAGTGCGGGCACCCCCTATGGCTACACCTTC
CDR3: CAWSAGTPYGYTF
size: many
V: TRBV30
J: TRBJ1-2
D: NA

DNA: TGCAGTGGGACCGGACAGGGCTTTTTGGAGACCCAGTACTTC
CDR3: CSGTGQGFLETQYF
size: many
V: TRBV20-1
J: TRBJ2-5
D: TRBD1

DNA: TGTGCCAGCAGTGCCGCGGGCGGCAATCAGCCCCAGCATTTT
CDR3: CASSAAGGNQPQHF
size: many
V: TRBV25-1
J: TRBJ1-5
D: NA

DNA: TGTGCCAGCAGCTTAGTCCGGGATAGCGGGGCCGTCTACAATGAGCAGTTCTTC
CDR3: CASSLVRDSGAVYNEQFF
size: many
V: TRBV11-3
J: TRBJ2-1
D: TRBD2

DNA: TGTGCCAGCAGGCCACCAACAACGGGTGACGAGCAGTACTTC
CDR3: CASRPPTTGDEQYF
size: many
V: TRBV7-9
J: TRBJ2-7
D: NA

DNA: TGTGCCAGCAGCTTAAGCGGGGGGGCCTCCACAGATACGCAGTATTTT
CDR3: CASSLSGGASTDTQYF
size: many
V: TRBV11-1
J: TRBJ2-3
D: TRBD2

DNA: TGTGCCAGCAAAGAAACACAGGGCCGAAACACCATATATTTT
CDR3: CASKETQGRNTIYF
size: NA
V: TRBV27
J: TRBJ1-3
D: NA

DNA: TGTGCCAGCAGCTTTGTAGGGGGTGTAGCCACTGAAGCTTTCTTT
CDR3: CASSFVGGVATEAFF
size: many
V: TRBV11-2
J: TRBJ1-1
D: NA

DNA: TGTGCCAGCAGCCCCAGGACAGCCAACTACGAGCAGTACTTC
CDR3: CASSPRTANYEQYF
size: NA
V: TRBV9
J: TRBJ2-7
D: NA

DNA: TGCAGTGCTAGGGTCCGCGGGGCAGGGCTTTCCTACACCTTC
CDR3: CSARVRGAGLSYTF
size: many
V: TRBV20-1
J: TRBJ1-2
D: NA

DNA: TGTGCCAGCAGTTGGGACGGAAAATACGAGCAGTACTTC
CDR3: CASSWDGKYEQYF
size: many
V: TRBV6-1
J: TRBJ2-7
D: NA

DNA: TGTGCCAGCAGCGCACAGGGTATCCTCAACACCGGGGAGCTGTTTTTT
CDR3: CASSAQGILNTGELFF
size: many
V: TRBV2
J: TRBJ2-2
D: NA

DNA: TGTGCCAGCAGCGTCCGGGACCGTTACAATGAGCAGTTCTTC
CDR3: CASSVRDRYNEQFF
size: many
V: TRBV11-2
J: TRBJ2-1
D: NA

DNA: TGTGCCAGCGGAAGACGGATGGCTGAAAAACTGTTTTTT
CDR3: CASGRRMAEKLFF
size: many
V: TRBV2
J: TRBJ1-4
D: NA

DNA: TGCAGTGCTATCCTTATCGGGAGGCAGGAAGCTTTCTTT
CDR3: CSAILIGRQEAFF
size: many
V: TRBV20-1
J: TRBJ1-1
D: NA

DNA: TGTGCCAGCTCACCATCCGCGAACACCGGGGAGCTGTTTTTT
CDR3: CASSPSANTGELFF
size: many
V: TRBV18
J: TRBJ2-2
D: NA

DNA: TGTGCCAGCAGTCCTAACGGGGCTAGCGGGGGTATCTCCTACAATGAGCAGTTCTTC
CDR3: CASSPNGASGGISYNEQFF
size: many
V: TRBV4-2
J: TRBJ2-1
D: TRBD2

DNA: TGTGCCAGCAGCTTCGGTAACCAAGAGACCCAGTACTTC
CDR3: CASSFGNQETQYF
size: many
V: TRBV11-2
J: TRBJ2-5
D: NA

DNA: TGTGCCTGGAGTTCGGCGGGAAATGAAAAACTGTTTTTT
CDR3: CAWSSAGNEKLFF
size: many
V: TRBV30
J: TRBJ1-4
D: NA

DNA: TGTGCCAGCAGCTTCGAACGGCCTAGACAACAGCAGTACTTC
CDR3: CASSFERPRQQQYF
size: few
V: TRBV7-2
J: TRBJ2-7
D: NA

DNA: TGCAGCGTGGATACAGTCAGTGGTAATGAAAAACTGTTTTTT
CDR3: CSVDTVSGNEKLFF
size: NA
V: TRBV29-1
J: TRBJ1-4
D: NA

DNA: TGTGCCAGCAGTTACACAGGGAGGGCTGAAGCTTTCTTT
CDR3: CASSYTGRAEAFF
size: many
V: TRBV6-1
J: TRBJ1-1
D: NA

DNA: TGCGCCAGCAGCTTGGCCGAGGGAAGCTACACCTTC
CDR3: CASSLAEGSYTF
size: few
V: TRBV5-1
J: TRBJ1-2
D: NA

DNA: TGTGCCAGCAGCAGACTATTGAACCTAAACGAGCAGTACTTC
CDR3: CASSRLLNLNEQYF
size: NA
V: TRBV7-9
J: TRBJ2-7
D: NA

DNA: TGCAGCGTTATTGAGCGGGACTCCTACGAGCAGTACTTC
CDR3: CSVIERDSYEQYF
size: many
V: TRBV29-1
J: TRBJ2-7
D: TRBD2

DNA: TGTGCCAGCAGCCACCGGACAGGGGGAGAGACCCAGTACTTC
CDR3: CASSHRTGGETQYF
size: many
V: TRBV3-1
J: TRBJ2-5
D: TRBD1

DNA: TGTGCCAGCAGGCACAGGGGAAGCAACACTGAAGCTTTCTTT
CDR3: CASRHRGSNTEAFF
size: many
V: TRBV12-3/TRBV12-4
J: TRBJ1-1
D: TRBD1

DNA: TGCGCCAGCAGCCAAGAAGGAGGGCCCGCCCAGGGGGAACCTGAAGCTTTCTTT
CDR3: CASSQEGGPAQGEPEAFF
size: NA
V: TRBV4-1
J: TRBJ1-1
D: TRBD1

DNA: TGCAGTGCCCTCGAGTTGTACAGCTCCCATAATTCACCCCTCCACTTT
CDR3: CSALELYSSHNSPLHF
size: NA
V: TRBV20-1
J: TRBJ1-6
D: NA

DNA: TGTGCCTGGAGTAGAGGGGTAAACACCTACAATGAGCAGTTCTTC
CDR3: CAWSRGVNTYNEQFF
size: many
V: TRBV30
J: TRBJ2-1
D: NA

DNA: TGTGCCACCAGCAGAGAAGTACGTACAGGGGGACGTCAGCCCCAGCATTTT
CDR3: CATSREVRTGGRQPQHF
size: few
V: TRBV15
J: TRBJ1-5
D: TRBD1

DNA: TGTGCCAGCAGGGGCGGGGACTCCTACGAGCAGTACTTC
CDR3: CASRGGDSYEQYF
size: NA
V: TRBV12-3/TRBV12-4
J: TRBJ2-7
D: NA

DNA: TGCGCCAGCAGTCGGACGAAACTGATCCGGGACGGTAACTATGGCTACACCTTC
CDR3: CASSRTKLIRDGNYGYTF
size: many
V: TRBV4-1
J: TRBJ1-2
D: NA

DNA: TGTGCCAGCAGTTTTGGGACAGGATACTACGAGCAGTACTTC
CDR3: CASSFGTGYYEQYF
size: many
V: TRBV12-3/TRBV12-4
J: TRBJ2-7
D: TRBD1

DNA: TGTGCCAGCAGTTTTGGGACAGGGTTCTTGCGCGAGCAGTACTTC
CDR3: CASSFGTGFLREQYF
size: NA
V: TRBV28
J: TRBJ2-7
D: TRBD1

DNA: TGTGCCAGCAGCTCCGAGGGTAACTATGGCTACACCTTC
CDR3: CASSSEGNYGYTF
size: many
V: TRBV11-3
J: TRBJ1-2
D: NA

DNA: TGTGCCAGCAGTTTAAAAGGGTCCGGGATCCCAGATTTCTTT
CDR3: CASSLKGSGIPDFF
size: many
V: TRBV27
J: TRBJ1-1
D: NA

DNA: TGTGCTAGCCCGTGGGGCAATGAGCAGTTCTTC
CDR3: CASPWGNEQFF
size: many
V: TRBV12-5
J: TRBJ2-1
D: NA

DNA: TGTGCCAGCAGCCAAGATGAGGGGGAATTTGACTATGGCTACACCTTC
CDR3: CASSQDEGEFDYGYTF
size: NA
V: TRBV14
J: TRBJ1-2
D: NA

DNA: TGTGCCAGCAGTTTTAATGAGGGGGGTTGGGGGACCCAGTACTTC
CDR3: CASSFNEGGWGTQYF
size: many
V: TRBV28
J: TRBJ2-5
D: NA

DNA: TGTGCCAGCAGTTCGAGGGGGCACACCGGGGAGCTGTTTTTT
CDR3: CASSSRGHTGELFF
size: NA
V: TRBV28
J: TRBJ2-2
D: TRBD1

DNA: TGTGCCAGCAGGAGAGGGGCTAGCGGGGGCACCGGGGAGCTGTTTTTT
CDR3: CASRRGASGGTGELFF
size: many
V: TRBV6-1
J: TRBJ2-2
D: TRBD2

DNA: TGTGCCAGCAGGGGGGGCGGGACAACAGGGGAGCAGTACTTC
CDR3: CASRGGGTTGEQYF
size: NA
V: TRBV12-3/TRBV12-4
J: TRBJ2-7
D: NA

DNA: TGTGCCAGCAGCTTACATTCCAGGGTGCCCCGTAGTCAGCCCCAGCATTTT
CDR3: CASSLHSRVPRSQPQHF
size: many
V: TRBV7-2
J: TRBJ1-5
D: NA

DNA: TGCGCCAGCAGCTACGGACAGGGCACGCTCACAACTAATGAAAAACTGTTTTTT
CDR3: CASSYGQGTLTTNEKLFF
size: few
V: TRBV5-1
J: TRBJ1-4
D: TRBD1

DNA: TGTGCCAGTAGTATCCAGACAGGGCCCAGGGAGCCCCAGCATTTT
CDR3: CASSIQTGPREPQHF
size: NA
V: TRBV19
J: TRBJ1-5
D: TRBD1

DNA: TGTGCCAGCATCGGGTTCGTTAATGAAAAACTGTTTTTT
CDR3: CASIGFVNEKLFF
size: NA
V: TRBV28
J: TRBJ1-4
D: NA

DNA: TGCGCCAGCAGCCCGACAGGTCCGGCCACTGAAGCTTTCTTT
CDR3: CASSPTGPATEAFF
size: many
V: TRBV5-1
J: TRBJ1-1
D: NA